This T cell receptor (beta chain) stems from a study of graft-versus-host responses after intestinal transplantation. Study as a whole: Anti-thymocyte globulin was used for induction in all recipients, who then took tacrolimus and steroids for around 3 years.

TCRdb keeps only in-frame clones here, not all; method: immunoSEQ multiplex PCR. The sample lists about 15,000 clones; 25% to 30% were seen once. This clone has only a few counts. The specimen was alloreactive CD4+ T cells from a mixed lymphocyte reaction culture, collected before intestinal transplant. As to subset: CFSE-low proliferating T cells sorted from roughly six-day pre-transplant mixed lymphocyte reaction (GvH or HvG direction). The TCR originated in a human patient who received an intestinal transplant.

The CDR3 loop is CAWEVGGVQETQYF. The DNA for the CDR3 is TGTGCCTGGGAGGTCGGGGGAGTCCAAGAGACCCAGTACTTC. The genes are TRBV30 and TRBJ2-5; a weak D match, TRBD2 (6 bases). The CDR3 runs 14 residues. The ends were cut back, 5 bases at V and 1 base at J, with 14 bases in the middle. Germline CDR1 and CDR2: GTSNPN and SVGIG (reference sequence).